The clone carrying this TCR beta chain showed up just a few times. Time point given: patch test 3, about 24 weeks after DPC sensitization. Documented treatment: therapeutic diphenylcyclopropenone sensitization with weekly scalp DPC. Alopecia patients deemed DPC-suitable, aged 18 to 70, excluding pregnancy. The data derive from a study of human T cells and chemical hapten exposure. Study overall: Upper inner arm skin measuring approximately 2 cm by approximately 2 cm received 2% DPC for sensitization. Patients had diphenylcyclopropenone applied to the scalp weekly throughout the approximately 26-week study. Alopecia areata, totalis or universalis was found in mostly female patients.

MiXCR was run by TCRdb on the RACE reads, yielding one entry per CDR3 protein. The data contain under 200,000 distinct CDR3 sequences, around a quarter of them singletons. Per the germline V gene, CDR1 is PRHDT and CDR2 is FYEKMQ (reference sequence). V lost 0 bases and J lost 3, with 9 bases in between. This CDR3 is 14 amino acids long. This sequence was found in a woman between 18 and 29 years old with alopecia areata. Some clones in this sample may be carry-over from other donors' samples. The sequencing here drew on whole blood, taken in connection with sensitization to the hapten diphenylcyclopropenone (DPC). V is TRBV13 and J is TRBJ2-7; D tentatively fits TRBD1 or TRBD2 (5 bases each). For the CDR3, the DNA is TGTGCCAGCAGCTTAGGAGGGGACCTCTACGAGCAGTACTTC. This sequence encodes CASSLGGDLYEQYF.